These T cell receptor beta chains were read from a single sample in a study of beta chain features in type 1 diabetes. The data were produced by immunoSEQ multiplex PCR, yet TCRdb's version contains in-frame clones alone and is incomplete. The table records 620,000 or so clones, about a sixth of them present only once. The sequencing sample was made of naive CD4+ T cells from blood. Receptor source: a man aged 18 to 35 in good health. The CDR3 runs from the conserved cysteine through the conserved F or W. Each record gives: V gene, clone size, D gene, J gene, CDR3 DNA, CDR3 protein. D genes are given only for firm matches. Not all rows give a size; the values are once, few, many and, for expanded clones, a class.

TRBV5-4	-	-	TRBJ1-2	TGTGCCAGCAGCTTAGTGGGAAACTATGGCTACACCTTC	CASSLVGNYGYTF
TRBV25-1	-	-	TRBJ1-1	TGTGCCAGCAGTGATAGGCTCGCGACAGATGAAGCTTTCTTT	CASSDRLATDEAFF
TRBV5-1	-	-	TRBJ1-4	TGCGCCAGCAGCGGCCTAGGGGGAAGGGGTGAAAAACTGTTTTTT	CASSGLGGRGEKLFF
TRBV5-1	few	TRBD1	TRBJ2-7	TGCGCCAGCAGCTTGGTCTTGACAGGGGTTTTCGAGCAGTACTTC	CASSLVLTGVFEQYF
TRBV5-1	-	TRBD1	TRBJ1-2	TGCGCCAGCAGCCCTGCGAGGGGATCAGGGGGCAGTGACGGCTACACCTTC	CASSPARGSGGSDGYTF
TRBV4-2	-	TRBD2	TRBJ2-7	TGTGCCAGCAGCCCTAGGACTAGCGGGGGTTACGAGCAGTACTTC	CASSPRTSGGYEQYF
TRBV7-8	-	TRBD1	TRBJ1-1	TGTGCCAGCAGCTTAATGACAGGGTCGACGAACACTGAAGCTTTCTTT	CASSLMTGSTNTEAFF
TRBV7-9	few	TRBD1	TRBJ1-6	TGTGCCAGCAGCCCACAGGGGTCGGATTCACCCCTCCACTTT	CASSPQGSDSPLHF
TRBV12-5	few	-	TRBJ1-1	TGTGCTAGTGGTATGGGCACTGAAGCTTTCTTT	CASGMGTEAFF
TRBV2	few	-	TRBJ1-2	TGTGCCAGCAGAGTTCGACAGGCTAACTATGGCTACACCTTC	CASRVRQANYGYTF
TRBV4-2	-	-	TRBJ2-2	TGTGCCAGCAGCCAAGGTCCTAACACCGGGGAGCTGTTTTTT	CASSQGPNTGELFF
TRBV7-3	-	TRBD2	TRBJ2-1	TGTGCCAGCAGCAGCGGGAGCCCCTACAATGAGCAGTTCTTC	CASSSGSPYNEQFF